A single sample is the source of the 30 T cell receptor beta chains below, sequenced in a study of blood T cell repertoires in COVID-19. Generated by immunoSEQ multiplex PCR, the TCRdb table keeps only in-frame clones and is missing some. Here the sample spans roughly 480,000 clones, roughly nine tenths being singletons. Sequences were obtained from peripheral blood. The receptors derive from a man aged 18 to 30 with COVID-19, enrolled during active disease.

V usage is TRBV3-1 (or the pseudogene TRBV3-2) and J usage is TRBJ2-5; 8 bases match TRBD1. V shed 0 bases, J shed 4 bases, and the junction held 7 bases outside the gene matches. Germline loops: CDR1 LGHDT, CDR2 YNNKEL (reference sequence). There are 16 residues in the CDR3. The CDR3 sequence is CASSQEAGQGTETQYF. CDR3 DNA: TGTGCCAGCAGCCAAGAGGCAGGACAGGGTACAGAGACCCAGTACTTC.

The chain combines TRBV2 with TRBJ2-1; TRBD2 might be the D (5 bases). The CDR3 runs 11 residues. Germline V CDR1 and CDR2: SNHLY, FYNNEI. Trimming shortened V by 7 bases and J by 7 bases, and 8 bases separated the two germline ends. The CDR3: CASTSGNEQFF. The CDR3, as DNA: TGTGCCAGCACTTCGGGGAATGAGCAGTTCTTC.

This chain joins TRBV3-1 (or the pseudogene TRBV3-2) and TRBJ2-3, with 15 bases matching TRBD2. V lost 1 base, J lost 5 bases, and 13 bases stayed unmatched. This CDR3 contains 20 residues. Germline assignment: CDR1 LGHDT and CDR2 YNNKEL (reference sequence). In DNA, the CDR3 is TGTGCCAGCAGCCAAGGACGGACTAGCGGGGGGGCCAGGGGTAGAGATACGCAGTATTTT. Encoded protein: CASSQGRTSGGARGRDTQYF.

This chain connects TRBV27 to TRBJ1-6; D unclear. This CDR3 comprises 16 residues. Trimming pared 4 bases from V and 3 bases from J, leaving 13 bases between. The germline CDR1 and CDR2 sequences are MNHEY and SMNVEV (reference sequence). CDR3 bases: TGTGCCAGCAGTTCACTCCGGGATCTCTATAATTCACCCCTCCACTTT. It is translated as CASSSLRDLYNSPLHF.

The chain uses TRBV25-1 and TRBJ1-4; a possible D gene is TRBD1 (5 bases). The CDR3 is 16 residues long. The germline V gene encodes CDR1 MGHDK and CDR2 SYGVNS. V lost 2 bases, J lost 6 bases, and 16 bases lay in between. The DNA for the CDR3 is TGTGCCAGCAGTGAAAACCTCCGCAGGGTTGATGAAAAACTGTTTTTT. Protein: CASSENLRRVDEKLFF.

The chain recombines TRBV4-1 with TRBJ2-3; 8 bases line up with TRBD2. This CDR3 region has 17 residues. Germline V gene lookup returns CDR1 MGHRA and CDR2 YSYEKL. The trim removed 1 base at V and 0 bases at J, leaving 6 bases unmatched. The CDR3 coding sequence is TGCGCCAGCAGCCAAGCTCGGACTAGCAGTAGCACAGATACGCAGTATTTT. Its translation: CASSQARTSSSTDTQYF.

This clone appeared a single time. The rearrangement uses TRBV3-1 (or the pseudogene TRBV3-2) and TRBJ1-1; D not resolved. CDR1 and CDR2 (germline): LGHDT, YNNKEL (reference sequence). The CDR3 spans 15 residues. The V gene lost 2 bases and the J gene lost 6 bases, with 16 bases spanning the gap. The CDR3, as DNA: TGTGCCAGCAGCCAAAACAGCCCGACGTCGGCTGAAGCTTTCTTT. Residues: CASSQNSPTSAEAFF.

The V gene is TRBV9, the J gene TRBJ2-3; 7 bases line up with TRBD2. The CDR3 has 16 residues. Germline CDR1 and CDR2: SGDLS and YYNGEE. V was clipped by 3 bases and J by 1 base; unmatched bases: 8. CDR3 protein: CASSAQVAGGTDTQYF. The CDR3, as DNA: TGTGCCAGCAGCGCCCAAGTAGCGGGTGGCACAGATACGCAGTATTTT.

CDR3 protein: CASSLVTGGGGELFF. CDR3 sequence (DNA): TGTGCCAGCAGCTTAGTGACAGGGGGCGGCGGGGAGCTGTTTTTT. The genes are TRBV11-2 and TRBJ2-2; 10 nucleotides match TRBD1. V gave up 1 base and J gave up 7 bases; unmatched junction bases: 3. CDR1 SGHAT and CDR2 FQNNGV come from the germline V gene. The CDR3 has 15 amino acids.

The gene calls are TRBV6-5 and TRBJ1-1; the match to TRBD1 covers 7 bases. From germline, CDR1 is MNHEY and CDR2 SVGAGI. This CDR3 comprises 14 residues. The ends lost 7 bases at V and 1 base at J; junction bases unmatched: 6. Here the CDR3 reads CASTGTARNTEAFF. CDR3 DNA sequence: TGTGCCAGCACTGGGACAGCCCGGAACACTGAAGCTTTCTTT.

The chain couples TRBV30 to TRBJ2-7; weak D call: TRBD2 (5 bases). V was clipped by 5 bases and J by 3 bases, with 11 bases between them. Germline-derived CDR1 and CDR2 are GTSNPN and SVGIG (reference sequence). The CDR3 runs 12 residues. The CDR3 nucleotides are TGTGCCTGGCGTTTCGGGGTCTACGAGCAGTACTTC. Translated, it gives CAWRFGVYEQYF.

This rearrangement joins TRBV6-5 to TRBJ1-6; a weak D match, TRBD1 (5 bases). The CDR3 has 15 amino acids. Germline loops: CDR1 MNHEY, CDR2 SVGAGI. Trimming took 6 bases from V and 5 from J, leaving 14 bases between them. Written as DNA, the CDR3 is TGTGCCAGCAGGTTTACAGGTCTTCATAATTCACCCCTCCACTTT. Protein sequence: CASRFTGLHNSPLHF.

The V call is TRBV15, the J call TRBJ2-2; TRBD1 matches at 10 bases. V was pared by 5 bases and J by 6 bases, with 3 bases of the junction left unmatched. From germline, CDR1 is LNHNV and CDR2 YYDKDF (reference sequence). CDR3 size: 14 residues. CDR3 in amino acids: CATSWGQGPGELFF. The CDR3 nucleotides read TGTGCCACCAGCTGGGGACAGGGGCCCGGGGAGCTGTTTTTT.

The chain has TRBV12-5 and TRBJ2-7, with D possibly being TRBD1 (6 bases). Trimming took 1 base from V and 1 from J, leaving 14 bases between them. This CDR3 comprises 16 residues. Germline V gene lookup returns CDR1 LGHNT and CDR2 FRNRAP. The DNA of the CDR3 is TGTGCTAGTGGTTTGGCGACGCAGGGGCTATCCTACGAGCAGTACTTC. The encoded protein is CASGLATQGLSYEQYF.

The V gene is TRBV5-4, the J gene TRBJ1-1; no firm D call. The CDR3 consists of 13 residues. The ends were cut back, 4 bases at V and 1 base at J, with 8 bases in the middle. Germline CDR1 SGHNT, CDR2 YYREEE (reference sequence). CDR3 nucleotides: TGTGCCAGCAGCCTCGAGGGGAACACTGAAGCTTTCTTT. Protein product: CASSLEGNTEAFF.

The V call is TRBV7-2, the J call TRBJ2-5, with a weak D call TRBD2 (5 bases). This CDR3 has 14 amino acids. Germline V gene data show CDR1 as SGHTA and CDR2 as FQGNSA. With 2 bases removed from V and 5 bases from J, the gap between germline ends came to 12 bases. This chain's CDR3 is CASSLYGSGETQYF. The CDR3 region has the DNA TGTGCCAGCAGCTTATATGGATCGGGGGAGACCCAGTACTTC.

The rearrangement joins TRBV7-9 to TRBJ2-7, with 8 bases that match TRBD2. V was clipped by 1 base and J by 7 bases; unmatched bases: 3. CDR1 and CDR2 from the germline V gene are SEHNR and FQNEAQ (reference sequence). This CDR3 region has 13 residues. The CDR3 DNA follows: TGTGCCAGCAGCTTAGGACCGGGAGGGGAGCAGTACTTC. Encoded protein: CASSLGPGGEQYF.

This rearrangement joins TRBV3-1 (or the pseudogene TRBV3-2) to TRBJ2-3, with TRBD1 as a possible D gene (5 bases). The germline gives CDR1 LGHDT, CDR2 YNNKEL (reference sequence). Deletions cut 1 base from V and 3 bases from J, with 11 bases between. This CDR3 has 15 amino acids. In nucleotides, the CDR3 is TGTGCCAGCAGCCAAGTCGCAGGGTTAACAGATACGCAGTATTTT. Translation: CASSQVAGLTDTQYF.

CDR3 nucleotide sequence: TGCGCCAGCAGCTCAGGACAAGTCCTAATGGAGACCCAGTACTTC. Its translation is CASSSGQVLMETQYF. The chain uses TRBV5-1 and TRBJ2-5; weak D call: TRBD1 (5 bases). CDR1 is SGHRS and CDR2 is YFSETQ in the germline V gene. This CDR3 is built from 15 residues. V dropped 3 bases and J dropped 5 bases, with 17 bases sitting between them.

This chain links TRBV28 with TRBJ1-4; 7 positions match TRBD1. The CDR3 has 15 amino acids. Looked up from germline, CDR1 is MDHEN and CDR2 is SYDVKM. The J segment lost 5 bases and the V segment lost 5 bases, leaving 8 bases of the junction unmatched. Here the CDR3 reads CASSPNRGSNEKLFF. The CDR3 DNA reads as TGTGCCAGCAGTCCAAACAGGGGTTCCAATGAAAAACTGTTTTTT.

The chain employs TRBV2 and TRBJ1-2; the D is unclear. Germline V gene sequence: CDR1 SNHLY, CDR2 FYNNEI. Trimming removed 3 bases from V and 4 bases from J, with 9 bases in between. The CDR3 runs to 13 residues. CDR3 coding DNA: TGTGCCAGCAGTGAGGGTCCGGGCTATGGCTACACCTTC. Its protein product is CASSEGPGYGYTF.

This chain uses TRBV7-9 with TRBJ2-3; D may be TRBD2 (6 bases). Germline V gene sequence: CDR1 SEHNR, CDR2 FQNEAQ (reference sequence). Between the trimmed V and J ends, which lost 2 bases and 0 bases, there was a span of 15 bases. This CDR3 has 17 amino acids. CDR3 amino acids: CASSLQIRDSSTDTQYF. CDR3 nucleotide sequence: TGTGCCAGCAGCTTACAAATCCGGGACTCCAGCACAGATACGCAGTATTTT.

The chain links TRBV11-2 to TRBJ2-7; D is perhaps TRBD2 (6 bases). The CDR3 covers 11 residues. Germline CDR1 is SGHAT and CDR2 is FQNNGV. V lost 5 bases and J lost 12, with 14 bases in between. Here the CDR3 reads CASSRLGELYF. As DNA, the CDR3 is TGTGCCAGCAGCCGACTAGGGGAACTGTACTTC.

CDR3 amino acids: CASSQAVTTGDEQYF. In nucleotides, the CDR3 is TGCGCCAGCAGCCAAGCCGTAACGACAGGGGACGAGCAGTACTTC. The chain couples TRBV4-1 to TRBJ2-7, with 8 bases lining up with TRBD1. V was clipped by 1 base and J by 5 bases; unmatched bases: 7. The germline gives CDR1 MGHRA, CDR2 YSYEKL. This CDR3 comprises 15 residues.

The CDR3 reads CASSEVLEGSWEQYF. Here the CDR3 DNA reads TGTGCCAGCAGTGAAGTTTTAGAGGGCTCGTGGGAGCAGTACTTC. The chain has TRBV2 and TRBJ2-7; tentative D call: TRBD2 (5 bases). There are 15 residues in the CDR3. Germline CDR1 and CDR2: SNHLY and FYNNEI. V shed 1 base and J shed 7 bases, with 17 bases lying between them.

V and J are TRBV5-1 and TRBJ1-1, with 12 bases fitting TRBD1. CDR1 and CDR2 (germline): SGHRS, YFSETQ. The CDR3 covers 16 residues. Trimming at V came to 5 bases and at J to 1 base, leaving 6 bases not matched to a gene. For the CDR3, the DNA is TGCGCCAGCAGTGAGGGGACAGGGGGCTGGAACACTGAAGCTTTCTTT. This sequence encodes CASSEGTGGWNTEAFF.

This clone was observed once. The chain carries TRBV5-1 and TRBJ2-7, with TRBD1 matching over 7 bases. The V gene end was trimmed by 3 bases and the J gene end by 3 bases; junction bases not matched to a gene: 6. Germline values: CDR1 SGHRS, CDR2 YFSETQ. This CDR3 region has 14 residues. CDR3 DNA: TGCGCCAGCAGCTACCGGGACAGACTCTACGAGCAGTACTTC. It codes for CASSYRDRLYEQYF.

This chain connects TRBV19 to TRBJ2-7, with TRBD2 matching over 8 bases. Germline CDR1 reads LNHDA; CDR2 reads SQIVND (reference sequence). This CDR3 is 18 amino acids long. Trimming at V came to 10 bases and at J to 0 bases, leaving 20 bases not matched to a gene. DNA for the CDR3: TGTGCCACCAGAGGGCCCCGACTAGCGACCCAGAGCTCCTACGAGCAGTACTTC. This sequence encodes CATRGPRLATQSSYEQYF.

This chain joins TRBV3-1 (or the pseudogene TRBV3-2) and TRBJ1-1, with D tentatively TRBD1 (6 bases). The CDR3 totals 20 residues. V was clipped by 0 bases and J by 0 bases, with 23 bases between them. Germline lookup yields CDR1 LGHDT and CDR2 YNNKEL (reference sequence). CDR3 protein: CASSQERIIGQPSMNTEAFF. The CDR3 DNA sequence: TGTGCCAGCAGCCAAGAACGAATTATAGGACAGCCGTCGATGAACACTGAAGCTTTCTTT.

The chain joins TRBV20-1 to TRBJ2-6; D perhaps matches TRBD2 (6 bases). V lost 3 bases and J lost 2, with 11 bases in between. The CDR3 has 15 residues. CDR1 DFQATT and CDR2 SNEGSKA come from the germline V gene (reference sequence). The CDR3 is CSASSGGPGANVLTF. DNA for the CDR3: TGCAGTGCTAGTTCCGGAGGGCCTGGGGCCAACGTCCTGACTTTC.